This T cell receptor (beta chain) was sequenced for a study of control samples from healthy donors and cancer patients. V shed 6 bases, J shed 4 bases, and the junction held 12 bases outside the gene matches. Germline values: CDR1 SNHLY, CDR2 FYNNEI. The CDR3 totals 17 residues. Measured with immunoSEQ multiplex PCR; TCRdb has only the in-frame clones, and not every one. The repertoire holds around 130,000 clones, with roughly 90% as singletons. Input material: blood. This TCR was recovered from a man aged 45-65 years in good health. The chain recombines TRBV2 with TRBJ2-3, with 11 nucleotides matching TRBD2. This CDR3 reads CASRISGLAGGPDTQYF. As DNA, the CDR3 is TGTGCCAGCAGAATATCGGGTTTAGCGGGGGGGCCAGATACGCAGTATTTT.